A single sample is the source of the 15 T cell receptor beta chains below, sequenced in a study of blood T cell repertoires in COVID-19. Assay: immunoSEQ multiplex PCR; the TCRdb copy retains only in-frame clones and omits some. The sample lists about 170,000 clones, less than 90% occurring once. What was sequenced was peripheral blood. The receptors shown here come from a woman between 65 and 79 years old with COVID-19, enrolled during active disease.

The gene calls are TRBV4-1 and TRBJ2-3; 8 positions agree with TRBD1. The germline V gene encodes CDR1 MGHRA and CDR2 YSYEKL. The V gene end was trimmed by 1 base and the J gene end by 2 bases; junction bases not matched to a gene: 11. The CDR3 is 18 residues long. The CDR3 DNA is TGCGCCAGCAGCCAAGCAACGGGCAGGGGGCGCCCCACAGATACGCAGTATTTT. Translating gives CASSQATGRGRPTDTQYF.

The chain carries TRBV13 and TRBJ2-1, with D unclear. The V end lost 1 base, the J end lost 10 bases, and 17 bases lay between the germline ends. The CDR3 runs to 15 residues. CDR1 and CDR2 (germline): PRHDT, FYEKMQ (reference sequence). The CDR3 region is CASSLVGSIAQEQFF. The CDR3 region has the DNA TGTGCCAGCAGCTTAGTCGGGTCTATAGCACAAGAGCAGTTCTTC.

The chain combines TRBV11-2 with TRBJ1-2; 7 bases are a match to TRBD1. Germline assignment: CDR1 SGHAT and CDR2 FQNNGV. Germline trimming cut 5 bases from V and 10 bases from J; bases unmatched to any gene: 10. The CDR3 runs 13 residues. The CDR3 DNA reads as TGTGCCAGCAGCGTGGGACACGGGACAGTCTACACCTTC. This sequence encodes CASSVGHGTVYTF.

The chain is built from TRBV7-3 and TRBJ1-6, with D hard to call. CDR1 SGHTA and CDR2 FQGTGA come from the germline V gene. CDR3 length: 13 residues. V dropped 2 bases and J dropped 7 bases, with 6 bases sitting between them. The CDR3 DNA reads as TGTGCCAGCAGCTTACATACAAATTCACCCCTCCACTTT. Its translation is CASSLHTNSPLHF.

The rearrangement links TRBV7-8 to TRBJ2-1; no clear D gene. The V gene's germline CDR1 is SGHVS and CDR2 FQNEAQ. Trimming took off 1 base at V and 5 bases at J, with 9 bases between the two ends. The CDR3 spans 14 residues. CDR3 amino acids: CASSLGSADNEQFF. In DNA form, the CDR3 reads TGTGCCAGCAGCTTAGGTAGTGCGGACAATGAGCAGTTCTTC.

As DNA, the CDR3 is TGTGCCAGCAGTGTCGGTAGGGGCTATGGCTACACCTTC. Protein sequence: CASSVGRGYGYTF. This chain links TRBV2 with TRBJ1-2; D possibly corresponds to TRBD1 (5 bases). Between the trimmed V and J ends, which lost 4 bases and 4 bases, there was a span of 10 bases. CDR1 is SNHLY, CDR2 FYNNEI, per germline. The CDR3 covers 13 residues. Using reference TRBV2 and TRBJ1-2 for the parts outside the CDR3, the full variable domain is EPEVTQTPSHQVTQMGQEVILRCVPISNHLYFYWYRQILGQKVEFLVSFYNNEISEKSEIFDDQFSVERPDGSNFTLKIRSTKLEDSAMYFCASSVGRGYGYTFGSGTRLTVV.

The V call is TRBV19, the J call TRBJ2-1; D remains ambiguous. The V and J ends lost 3 bases and 6 bases respectively, with 12 bases between them. The CDR3 is 14 amino acids. Looked up from germline, CDR1 is LNHDA and CDR2 is SQIVND (reference sequence). The CDR3, as DNA: TGTGCCAGTAGTATTGGGCCACCGACCAATGAGCAGTTCTTC. Its translation is CASSIGPPTNEQFF.

The chain has TRBV6-5 and TRBJ1-1; D perhaps matches TRBD1 (6 bases). The CDR3 extends over 12 amino acids. Trimming pared 11 bases from V and 2 bases from J, leaving 12 bases between. CDR1 is MNHEY and CDR2 is SVGAGI in the germline V gene. The CDR3 loop is CAVTGTNTEAFF. Written as DNA, the CDR3 is TGTGCCGTCACAGGGACCAACACTGAAGCTTTCTTT.

The rearrangement joins TRBV7-9 to TRBJ1-6, with D uncertain. V shed 5 bases and J shed 7 bases, with 6 bases lying between them. Germline CDR1 SEHNR, CDR2 FQNEAQ (reference sequence). The CDR3 consists of 12 residues. CDR3 DNA sequence: TGTGCCAGCAGCCGGGAGAATTCACCCCTCCACTTT. Translation: CASSRENSPLHF.

The chain joins TRBV3-1 (or the pseudogene TRBV3-2) to TRBJ2-5, with 13 bases matching TRBD2. The CDR3 totals 17 residues. Germline loops: CDR1 LGHDT, CDR2 YNNKEL (reference sequence). With 2 bases clipped from V and 2 bases from J, the junction kept 5 bases outside the gene matches. CDR3 nucleotides: TGTGCCAGCAGCCAACGGAGGGGACTAGCGGGGCAAGAGACCCAGTACTTC. This encodes CASSQRRGLAGQETQYF.

The rearrangement uses TRBV7-2 and TRBJ1-1, with a weak D call TRBD1 (6 bases). The germline V gene encodes CDR1 SGHTA and CDR2 FQGNSA. CDR3 size: 13 residues. Trimming shortened V by 5 bases and J by 3 bases, and 10 bases separated the two germline ends. The CDR3 coding sequence is TGTGCCAGCAGCCCCTACAGGGACACTGAAGCTTTCTTT. Protein: CASSPYRDTEAFF. The variable domain in full, with the rest retrieved from reference TRBV7-2 and TRBJ1-1, is GAGVSQSPSNKVTEKGKDVELRCDPISGHTALYWYRQSLGQGLEFLIYFQGNSAPDKSGLPSDRFSAERTGGSVSTLTIQRTQQEDSAVYLCASSPYRDTEAFFGQGTRLTVV.

The chain has TRBV15 and TRBJ1-6; no clear D. The germline V gene has CDR1 LNHNV and CDR2 YYDKDF (reference sequence). This CDR3 has 16 amino acids. V was clipped by 3 bases and J by 8 bases, with 17 bases between them. CDR3 sequence: CATSSGAYRAYSPLHF. The DNA of the CDR3 is TGTGCCACCAGCAGTGGCGCCTACAGAGCCTATTCACCCCTCCACTTT.

This sequence joins TRBV15 and TRBJ1-1, with a possible D match to TRBD1 (6 bases). This CDR3 is 17 amino acids long. Germline-derived CDR1 and CDR2 are LNHNV and YYDKDF (reference sequence). The V end lost 0 bases, the J end lost 1 base, and 15 bases lay between the germline ends. CDR3 nucleotide sequence: TGTGCCACCAGCAGAGATCTTCCAGGGGCAGGGAACACTGAAGCTTTCTTT. Encoded protein: CATSRDLPGAGNTEAFF.

This clone was seen only a few times. This chain links TRBV2 with TRBJ2-5, with D perhaps matching TRBD2 (5 bases). The CDR3 loop spans 11 amino acids. The V gene's germline CDR1 is SNHLY and CDR2 FYNNEI. V lost 8 bases, J lost 6 bases, and 10 bases lay in between. The CDR3 reads CASGSTQTQYF. CDR3 nucleotides: TGTGCCAGCGGGAGTACGCAGACCCAGTACTTC.

This chain links TRBV29-1 with TRBJ2-7, with D possibly matching TRBD1 (5 bases). Between the trimmed V and J ends, which lost 7 bases and 5 bases, there was a span of 12 bases. Germline-derived CDR1 and CDR2 are SQVTM and ANQGSEA. This CDR3 contains 11 residues. This CDR3 is CSGSVRDEQYF. The CDR3 nucleotides are TGCAGCGGCAGCGTCAGGGACGAGCAGTACTTC.